The TCR beta chain under discussion was sequenced for a study of T cells in Graves' hyperthyroidism and ophthalmopathy. Looked up from germline, CDR1 is MNHNS and CDR2 is SASEGT. The CDR3 loop spans 14 amino acids. Losses at the gene ends were 4 bases for V and 8 bases for J; bases not matched to a gene: 9. In this sample, this clonotype turned up a few times. What it binds is unknown. Regarding the study as a whole: Ophthalmopathy cases were set apart from stable hyperthyroidism by a 13 V-J model.

The study excluded patients with uncontrolled infection, other autoimmune disease, pregnancy or lactation. In making diagnoses, clinical symptoms, serum thyroxine and TRAb, thyroid ultrasound and orbital computed tomography were all used. Amplification targeted TCR beta CDR3 regions from RNA transcripts. HTBI primers were employed in a first-round RT-PCR of the TCR CDR3. TCRdb fed the multiplex PCR reads into MiXCR, producing one record per CDR3 protein. The sample holds 300,000 to 450,000 distinct CDR3 sequences, 15% to 18% seen once. The specimen was blood. The V call is TRBV6-1, the J call TRBJ1-2, with 8 bases lining up with TRBD1. The TCR comes from a woman aged 18-35 years with Graves' hyperthyroidism that later progressed to Graves' ophthalmopathy. The CDR3 nucleotides are TGTGCCAGCAGTGTTGTGACAGGGGTCAACGGCTACACCTTC. Translation: CASSVVTGVNGYTF.